This TCR beta chain was sequenced for a study of T cells after yellow fever vaccination. A process of 5'RACE template switching, which added a universal primer site and UMIs, was used to make TCR cDNA. TCRdb independently ran MiXCR on the 5' RACE reads; one entry per CDR3 protein. The table shows fewer than 350,000 distinct CDR3 sequences, with approximately 4.5% occurring only once. CDR1 and CDR2 (germline): LGHNA, YSLEER. Germline trimming cut 4 bases from V and 6 bases from J; bases unmatched to any gene: 11. This CDR3 spans 15 amino acids. Points from the study as a whole: Overall, a small share of clonotypes was seen in both CD4 and CD8 compartments. A large majority of primary-vaccination clones showed up again after the booster (approximately 95% CD4, approximately 90% CD8).

On this clonotype itself: Antigen: not known.

Sequencing used PBMCs, obtained 15 days after the yellow fever booster vaccination. This TCR was recovered from a man aged 18 to 35 who received the YFV17D yellow fever vaccine. The V and J genes are TRBV4-3 and TRBJ1-2; TRBD1 matches 7 bases. The CDR3 DNA reads TGCGCCAGCAGCCGAGGACAGGCGGACTACAATGGCTACACCTTC. It encodes CASSRGQADYNGYTF.